The entry below gives a single T cell receptor beta chain sequence along with its context. Its antigen remains unknown. This specimen belongs to a study of T cells in Graves' hyperthyroidism and ophthalmopathy. Study background: Peripheral blood collection took place at initial diagnosis, before any treatment. Study-wide results and caveats: Blood held most thyroid clonotypes expanded above 0.001 frequency.

No progression to ophthalmopathy during 18 months of follow-up defined stable disease. Uncontrolled infection, other autoimmune disease, pregnancy or lactation excluded patients. The CDR3 is 13 amino acids. V dropped 8 bases and J dropped 8 bases, with 18 bases sitting between them. The germline CDR1 and CDR2 sequences are ENHRY and SYGVKD. RNA transcripts were the template for amplifying TCR beta CDR3 regions. The TCR CDR3 was amplified in a first-round RT-PCR using the HTBI primer set. MiXCR was run by TCRdb on the multiplex PCR reads, yielding one entry per CDR3 protein. Here the sample spans more than 100,000 distinct CDR3 sequences, about 50% being singletons.

Sequencing input: blood. This chain uses TRBV10-3 with TRBJ1-2, with D tentatively TRBD1 (6 bases). The source of this sequence is a man between 40 and 49 years old with Graves' hyperthyroidism. CDR3 amino acids: CAIAGAGTAGYTF. The CDR3 DNA reads TGTGCCATCGCAGGGGCAGGGACGGCAGGCTACACCTTC.